This T cell receptor beta chain was retrieved from a study of T cell repertoires and Cas9 in healthy adults (dated by TCRdb to the late 2010s). Regarding the research as a whole: SpCas9-reactive T cells were characterized for multi-effector potency, cytotoxicity and lineage determination within the CD4 and CD8 compartments. The study examined preexisting T cell immunity against the Streptococcus pyogenes Cas9 nuclease (SpCas9) used in CRISPR gene editing.

With regard to this clone: Its antigen is currently not known. No base quality values were provided; no much bigger clone lies one nucleotide off.

V was cut back by 6 bases and J by 8 bases, leaving a gap of 17 bases between them. The CDR3 runs 14 residues from the cysteine to the phenylalanine. CDR3 DNA is the only sequence kept; it has 42 bases, read in frame from the first base. As encoded in the germline V gene (reference sequence), CDR1 is MNHNY while CDR2 is SVGAGI. All of the donors in the study were healthy humans. Points the paper makes about the study in general: In vitro, the proliferation and function of SpCas9-reactive effector T cells were reported to be mitigated by SpCas9-reactive regulatory T cells.

The library was prepared using the immunoSEQ multiplex PCR assay. As stored in TCRdb, this immuneACCESS dataset retains in-frame rearrangements with V and J assigned. A fraction of the clones does not appear; measured against another copy, unresolved V genes explain less than half of the discrepancy, and the remainder lacks a known reason. The sample table lists tens of thousands of clones, 91% of them with a count of one. Jointly, the top ten make up around 1.5% of the sample. The chain was built from TRBV6-6 and TRBJ2-1; a confident D gene designation cannot be given. Source material: CD4+ effector T cells (CD127+, CD25-, CD137-, CD154-) from PBMCs; culture status not recorded. The source is a human donor in good health. DNA sequence: TGTGCCAGCAGCCCTGAGCAGGTTATAGATGAGCAGTTCTTC. The resulting protein is CASSPEQVIDEQFF.